This record concerns one TCR beta chain sequence. The data were obtained in a study of blood T cell repertoires in COVID-19. The wider study: Samples came from the United States, Italy and Spain, spanning acute and convalescent COVID-19. PBMCs, B-cell-depleted T cells, or T cells provided the cDNA or gDNA that made up the material.

Original handling: Amplification from reference gene primers served as the basis for estimated nucleated cell counts. The assay was immunoSEQ multiplex PCR, and TCRdb's table has in-frame clones only and misses some. V, J and clone size were drawn from that table, and D and trimming were deduced from the DNA. The sample carries 200,000 to 300,000 clones, over 80% recorded once. Germline CDR1 MNHEY, CDR2 SMNVEV (reference sequence). CDR3 length equals 17 residues. Trimming removed 5 bases at V and 7 bases at J, with 23 bases between. The rearrangement uses TRBV27 and TRBJ2-2; TRBD1 might be the D (6 bases). The sample was peripheral blood. The TCR comes from a human donor in a cohort sampled during active COVID-19. The CDR3 protein is CASSPRAVQGTGGELFF. In DNA, the CDR3 is TGTGCCAGCAGTCCCCGAGCTGTACAGGGAACCGGCGGGGAGCTGTTTTTT.